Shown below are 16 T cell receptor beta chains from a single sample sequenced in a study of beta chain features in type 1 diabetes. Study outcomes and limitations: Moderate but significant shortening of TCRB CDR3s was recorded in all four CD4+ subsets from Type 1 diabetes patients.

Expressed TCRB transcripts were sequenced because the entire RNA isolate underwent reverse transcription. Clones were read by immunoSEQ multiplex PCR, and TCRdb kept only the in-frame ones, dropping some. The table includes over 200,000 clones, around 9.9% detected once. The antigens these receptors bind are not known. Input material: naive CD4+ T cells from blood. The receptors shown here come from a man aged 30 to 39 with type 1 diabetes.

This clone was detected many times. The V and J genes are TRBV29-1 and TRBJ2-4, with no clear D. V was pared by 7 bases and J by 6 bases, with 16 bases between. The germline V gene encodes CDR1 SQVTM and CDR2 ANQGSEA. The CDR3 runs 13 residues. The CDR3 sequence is CSATPQAVNIQYF. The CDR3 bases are TGCAGCGCAACTCCGCAGGCCGTAAACATTCAGTACTTC.

The DNA for the CDR3 is TGTGCCAGTAGTCGGGAGACAGAAGGCTACACCTTC. It yields the protein CASSRETEGYTF. The chain joins TRBV19 to TRBJ1-2; a weak D match, TRBD1 (5 bases). V was clipped by 5 bases and J by 8 bases, with 12 bases between them. The germline V gene encodes CDR1 LNHDA and CDR2 SQIVND (reference sequence). The CDR3 consists of 12 residues.

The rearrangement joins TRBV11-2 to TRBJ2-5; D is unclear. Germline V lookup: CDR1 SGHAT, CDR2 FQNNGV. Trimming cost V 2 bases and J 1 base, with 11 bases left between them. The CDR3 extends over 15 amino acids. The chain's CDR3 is CASSLRVRSQETQYF. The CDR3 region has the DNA TGTGCCAGCAGCTTACGTGTCCGGTCCCAAGAGACCCAGTACTTC.

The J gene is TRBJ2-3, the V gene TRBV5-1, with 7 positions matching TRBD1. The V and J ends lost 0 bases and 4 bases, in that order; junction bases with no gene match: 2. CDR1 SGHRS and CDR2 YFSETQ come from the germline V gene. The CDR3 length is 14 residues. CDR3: CASSLVGGPDTQYF. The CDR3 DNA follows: TGCGCCAGCAGCTTGGTAGGGGGCCCAGATACGCAGTATTTT.

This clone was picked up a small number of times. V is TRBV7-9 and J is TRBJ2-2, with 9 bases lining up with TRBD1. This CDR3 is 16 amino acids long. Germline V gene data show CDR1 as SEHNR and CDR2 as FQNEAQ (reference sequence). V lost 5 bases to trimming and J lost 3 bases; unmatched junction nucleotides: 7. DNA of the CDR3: TGTGCCAGCAGCCCAGCTGGGACAGGGTACACCGGGGAGCTGTTTTTT. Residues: CASSPAGTGYTGELFF.

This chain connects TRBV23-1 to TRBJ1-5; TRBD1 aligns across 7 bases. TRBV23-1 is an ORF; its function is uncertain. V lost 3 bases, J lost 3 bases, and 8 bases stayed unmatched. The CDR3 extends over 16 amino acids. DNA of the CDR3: TGCGCCAGCAGTCACCCCGTGACAGGGTACAATCAGCCCCAGCATTTT. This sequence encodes CASSHPVTGYNQPQHF.

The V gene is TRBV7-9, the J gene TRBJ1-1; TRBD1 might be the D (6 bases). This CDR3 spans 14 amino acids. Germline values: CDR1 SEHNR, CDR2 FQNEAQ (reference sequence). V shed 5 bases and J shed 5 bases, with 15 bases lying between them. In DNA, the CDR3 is TGTGCCAGCAGCCCCTCCGCCCAGGGGACTGAAGCTTTCTTT. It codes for CASSPSAQGTEAFF. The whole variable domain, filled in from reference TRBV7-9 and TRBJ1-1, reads DTGVSQNPRHKITKRGQNVTFRCDPISEHNRLYWYRQTLGQGPEFLTYFQNEAQLEKSRLLSDRFSAERPKGSFSTLEIQRTEQGDSAMYLCASSPSAQGTEAFFGQGTRLTVV.

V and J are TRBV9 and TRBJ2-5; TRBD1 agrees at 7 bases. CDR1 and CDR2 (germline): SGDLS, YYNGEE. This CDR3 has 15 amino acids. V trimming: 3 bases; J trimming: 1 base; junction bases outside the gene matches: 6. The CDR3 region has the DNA TGTGCCAGCAGCGACACCGGGACAGCCCAAGAGACCCAGTACTTC. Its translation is CASSDTGTAQETQYF.

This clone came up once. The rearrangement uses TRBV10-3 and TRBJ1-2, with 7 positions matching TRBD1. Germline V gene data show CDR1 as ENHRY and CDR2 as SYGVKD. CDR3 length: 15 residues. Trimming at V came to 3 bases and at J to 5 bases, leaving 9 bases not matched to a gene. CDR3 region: CAISDSGGGVYGYTF. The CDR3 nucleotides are TGTGCCATCAGTGACTCAGGGGGAGGAGTATATGGCTACACCTTC.

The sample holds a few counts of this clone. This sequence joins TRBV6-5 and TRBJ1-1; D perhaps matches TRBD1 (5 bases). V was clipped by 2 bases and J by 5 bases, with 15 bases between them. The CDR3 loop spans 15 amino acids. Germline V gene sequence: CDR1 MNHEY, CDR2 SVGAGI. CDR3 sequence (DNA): TGTGCCAGCAGTTACCGGATCGGGGGAGGGACTGAAGCTTTCTTT. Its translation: CASSYRIGGGTEAFF.

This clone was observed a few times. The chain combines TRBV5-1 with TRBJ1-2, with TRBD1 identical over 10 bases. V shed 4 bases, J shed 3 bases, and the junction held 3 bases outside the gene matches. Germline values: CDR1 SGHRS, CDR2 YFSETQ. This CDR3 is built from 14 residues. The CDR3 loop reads CASSGGTGDYGYTF. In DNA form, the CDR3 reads TGCGCCAGCAGCGGCGGGACAGGGGACTATGGCTACACCTTC. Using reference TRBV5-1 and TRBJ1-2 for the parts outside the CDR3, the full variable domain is KAGVTQTPRYLIKTRGQQVTLSCSPISGHRSVSWYQQTPGQGLQFLFEYFSETQRNKGNFPGRFSGRQFSNSRSEMNVSTLELGDSALYLCASSGGTGDYGYTFGSGTRLTVV.

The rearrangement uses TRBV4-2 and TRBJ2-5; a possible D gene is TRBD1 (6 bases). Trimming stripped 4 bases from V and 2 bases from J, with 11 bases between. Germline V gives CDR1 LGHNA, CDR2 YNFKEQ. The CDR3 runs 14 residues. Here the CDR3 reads CASSRPGQQETQYF. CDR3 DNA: TGTGCCAGCAGCCGCCCCGGACAGCAAGAGACCCAGTACTTC.

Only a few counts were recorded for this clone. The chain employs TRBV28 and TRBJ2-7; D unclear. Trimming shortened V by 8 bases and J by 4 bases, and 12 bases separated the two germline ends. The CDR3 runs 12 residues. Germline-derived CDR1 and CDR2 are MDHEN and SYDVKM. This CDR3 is CASVSGTYEQYF. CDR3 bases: TGTGCCAGCGTGTCGGGTACGTACGAGCAGTACTTC.

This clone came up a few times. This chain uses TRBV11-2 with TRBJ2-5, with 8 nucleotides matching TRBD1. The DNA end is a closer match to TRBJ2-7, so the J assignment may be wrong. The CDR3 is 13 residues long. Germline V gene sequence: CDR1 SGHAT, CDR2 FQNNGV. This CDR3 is CASRPTGAREQYF. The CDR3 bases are TGTGCCAGCAGACCGACAGGGGCCCGCGAGCAGTACTTC.

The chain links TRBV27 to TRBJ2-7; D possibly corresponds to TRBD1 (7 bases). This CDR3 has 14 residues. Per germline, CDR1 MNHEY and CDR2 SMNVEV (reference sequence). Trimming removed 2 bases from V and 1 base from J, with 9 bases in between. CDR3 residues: CASSLAGQSYEQYF. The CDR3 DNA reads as TGTGCCAGCAGTTTAGCGGGACAGTCCTACGAGCAGTACTTC.

The CDR3 bases are TGTGCCAGCAGTTCGTGGCAGGGGCTATTCACCGGGGAGCTGTTTTTT. Translation gives CASSSWQGLFTGELFF. The chain has TRBV5-8 and TRBJ2-2, with D possibly matching TRBD1 (6 bases). Deletions cut 5 bases from V and 4 bases from J, with 18 bases between. This CDR3 spans 16 amino acids. The germline gives CDR1 SGHTS, CDR2 YDEGEE.